This entry is about one T cell receptor (beta chain). This CDR3 is built from 14 residues. Trimming took 2 bases from V and 6 from J; bases not matched to a gene: 5. Germline V lookup: CDR1 GTSNPN, CDR2 SVGIG (reference sequence). These data are taken from a study of control samples from healthy donors and cancer patients. Assay: immunoSEQ multiplex PCR; the TCRdb copy retains only in-frame clones and omits some. The sample lists roughly 130,000 clones, roughly 92% occurring once. The sequence came from a man in his thirties or forties in good health. The rearrangement uses TRBV30 and TRBJ1-2; 11 positions agree with TRBD1. Sequenced sample: blood. CDR3 nucleotide sequence: TGTGCCTGGAGTCGGGACAGGGGGTTAGATGGCTACACCTTC. The encoded protein is CAWSRDRGLDGYTF.